This T cell receptor beta chain was sequenced during a study of cytomegalovirus exposure and HLA in healthy donors. Background on the study: An early data release held tens of millions of unique TCRs from HLA-typed donors. Points from the study as a whole: By HLA locus, TCR association rates varied in a later analysis, with DRB1 showing the most and HLA-C the fewest. Over 150 TCR beta chains were listed as cytomegalovirus-associated. There were several of the most significant clusters that appeared linked to common viral pathogens in a later analysis.

The CDR3 sequence is 12 residues long. Germline CDR1 SGHAT, CDR2 FQNNGV. Primers for the PCR totalled 60 Vbeta and 13 Jbeta. The method was immunoSEQ multiplex PCR; TCRdb's version includes in-frame clones alone and lacks a portion of them. The sample has some 150,000 clones; 60% to 80% are singletons. This clone appeared once. What it binds is not known. One junction end disagrees with the germline gene, perhaps due to a read error. This specimen includes other DNA sequences encoding the same CDR3. This chain links TRBV11-2 with TRBJ1-1; the D gene is possibly TRBD1 (5 bases). The clonotype comes from a man aged 50-60 years in good health and CMV-seropositive. The sequenced sample was PBMCs. The CDR3 DNA is TGTGCCAGTAGCTTTAAGGGGTTGGAAGCTTTCTTT. Translating gives CASSFKGLEAFF.